This T cell receptor (beta chain) was sequenced during a study of cytomegalovirus exposure and HLA in healthy donors. At the level of the study: The study placed approximately 81% of its 350 to 400 genotyped donors in the Caucasian-associated ancestry cluster. Broader study findings: The records held CMV serostatus as the only immune exposure information. The likely origin of a cluster of highly shared sequence variants was a sequencing artifact. As a later analysis showed, a missense DCLRE1C variant was linked to trimming of TCR beta V- and J-genes.

Losses at the gene ends were 3 bases for V and 1 base for J; bases not matched to a gene: 7. Germline V gene data show CDR1 as SGHAT and CDR2 as FQNNGV. This CDR3 comprises 16 residues. A multiplex PCR was run with 60 Vbeta primers and 13 Jbeta primers. Repertoires were generated with immunoSEQ multiplex PCR, while TCRdb's copy carries only in-frame clones and drops some. This sample has around 180,000 clones, with roughly 85% found just once. A word on this clone: Its antigen remains unknown.

The clonotype was recovered from a boy younger than 10 in good health and CMV-seronegative. Material for sequencing was PBMCs. The J gene is TRBJ2-3, the V gene TRBV11-2; 7 nucleotides line up with TRBD1. The CDR3 DNA is TGTGCCAGCAGCTTTATCTCCGGGACAGGCACAGATACGCAGTATTTT. Its translation: CASSFISGTGTDTQYF.